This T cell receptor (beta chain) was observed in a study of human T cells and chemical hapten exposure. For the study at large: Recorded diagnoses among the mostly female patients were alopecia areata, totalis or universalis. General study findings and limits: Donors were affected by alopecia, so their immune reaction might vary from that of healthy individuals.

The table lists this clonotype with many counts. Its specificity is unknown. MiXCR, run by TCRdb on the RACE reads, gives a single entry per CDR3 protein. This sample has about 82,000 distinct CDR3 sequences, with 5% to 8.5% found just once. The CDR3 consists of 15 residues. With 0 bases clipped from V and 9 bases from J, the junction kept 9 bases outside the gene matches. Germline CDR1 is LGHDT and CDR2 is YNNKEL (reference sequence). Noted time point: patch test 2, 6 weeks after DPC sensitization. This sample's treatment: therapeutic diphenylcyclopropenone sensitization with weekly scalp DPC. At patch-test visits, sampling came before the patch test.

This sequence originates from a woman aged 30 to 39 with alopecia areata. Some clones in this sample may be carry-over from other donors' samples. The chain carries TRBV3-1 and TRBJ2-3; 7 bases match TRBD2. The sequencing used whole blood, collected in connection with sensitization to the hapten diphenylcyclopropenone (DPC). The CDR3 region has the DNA TGTGCCAGCAGCCAAGATCTAGCGGTGGTTGGAACGCAGTATTTT. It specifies CASSQDLAVVGTQYF.